The present T cell receptor (beta chain) was sequenced within a study of T-cell reconstitution after alpha-beta-depleted transplantation in children. Study-wide results and limits: Once a year had passed after transplant, T-cell counts and diversity came mostly from newly produced T cells. The study reportedly traced alpha-beta T cells about two months after transplant to several hundred expanded graft clones. In some patients, recipient T cells and intrathymic progenitors surviving conditioning explained high day-60 diversity.

A library of TCRbeta sequences, prepared with unique molecular identifiers, was generated. TCRdb re-derived calls from the PCR reads in MiXCR, one entry per CDR3 protein. The sample contains hundreds of thousands of distinct CDR3 sequences, roughly 13% of which appear only once. From germline, CDR1 is SQVTM and CDR2 ANQGSEA. The CDR3 extends over 17 amino acids. Trimming took 8 bases from V and 3 from J; bases not matched to a gene: 19. Many counts were recorded for this clonotype. No antigen is known for it. This chain uses TRBV29-1 with TRBJ2-3; 8 nucleotides align to TRBD2. The sequences come from PBMCs, mostly from graft donor cells, collected 360 days after TCRalphabeta/CD19-depleted stem cell transplant. This sequence was found in a male patient younger than 18 who had a stem cell transplant for acute myeloid leukemia, so the T cells may come from the graft donor. The CDR3: CSTRGGPWGIPTDTQYF. The CDR3 nucleotides read TGCAGCACTCGGGGGGGCCCGTGGGGGATACCTACAGATACGCAGTATTTT.